This T cell receptor beta chain was documented in a study of regulatory T cells in long-lasting Graves disease. Notes on the study in general: Sharing of public clonotypes was greater in persistent patients (around 3,000) than in new patients (almost 1,000). Segments TRBV28, TRBJ1-2 and TRBJ2-5 showed preferential usage in persistent disease.

Time point denoted: persistent/refractory GD, antithyroid drugs over 5 years with positive TRAb. TCR sequences were obtained from RNA taken from PBMCs. A roughly 9-milliliter sample of peripheral blood was drawn into EDTA tubes. Assembly of TCR beta libraries relied on iRepertoire HTBI primers together with Arm-PCR of CDR3 regions. TCRdb re-analysed the multiplex PCR reads in MiXCR, keeping a single row per CDR3 protein. Counted here are 700,000 or so distinct CDR3 sequences, roughly 30% occurring once; the ten biggest clones make up about two fifths. The table lists this clonotype with many counts. Its cognate antigen is unknown. The CDR3 consists of 13 residues. V was pared by 6 bases and J by 10 bases, with 18 bases between.

The TCR originated in a female donor with Graves disease. The rearrangement joins TRBV12-3 or TRBV12-4 to TRBJ1-2; D perhaps matches TRBD1 (5 bases). The starting material was peripheral blood mononuclear cells (PBMCs), obtained when the disease was refractory, from a patient treated with antithyroid drugs. CDR3 bases: TGTGCCAGCAGCCCGGGACCCCGGGTAGCCTACACCTTC. Amino acids: CASSPGPRVAYTF.